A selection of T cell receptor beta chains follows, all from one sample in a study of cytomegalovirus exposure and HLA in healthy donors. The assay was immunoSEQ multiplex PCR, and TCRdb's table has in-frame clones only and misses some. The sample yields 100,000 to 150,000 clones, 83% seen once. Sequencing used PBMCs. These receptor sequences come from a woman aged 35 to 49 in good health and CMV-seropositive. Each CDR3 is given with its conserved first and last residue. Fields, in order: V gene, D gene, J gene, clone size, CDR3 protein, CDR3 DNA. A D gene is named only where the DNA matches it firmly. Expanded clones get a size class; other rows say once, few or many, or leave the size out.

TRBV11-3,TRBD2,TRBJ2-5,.,CASSIPTSGSPSQPTQYF,TGTGCCAGCAGCATACCGACTAGCGGGAGCCCATCGCAACCGACCCAGTACTTC
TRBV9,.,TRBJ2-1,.,CASSVVGSSYNEQFF,TGTGCCAGCAGCGTAGTTGGTAGCTCCTACAATGAGCAGTTCTTC
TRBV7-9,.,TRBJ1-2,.,CASSLRGDYGYTF,TGTGCCAGCAGCTTACGCGGGGACTATGGCTACACCTTC
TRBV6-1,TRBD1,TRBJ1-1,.,CATRTGGRPEAFF,TGTGCCACCCGGACAGGGGGCAGGCCTGAAGCTTTCTTT
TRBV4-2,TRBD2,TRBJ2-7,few,CASSQGLAYIEQYF,TGTGCCAGCAGCCAGGGACTAGCTTACATCGAGCAGTACTTC
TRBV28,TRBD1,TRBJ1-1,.,CASRGQGGTEAFF,TGTGCCAGCAGGGGACAGGGCGGCACTGAAGCTTTCTTT
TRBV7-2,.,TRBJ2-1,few,CASSLDNIEQFF,TGTGCCAGCAGCCTCGACAACATTGAGCAGTTCTTC
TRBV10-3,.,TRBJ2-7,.,CAIRGGSYEQYF,TGTGCCATCAGAGGGGGTTCCTACGAGCAGTACTTC
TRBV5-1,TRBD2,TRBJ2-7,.,CASSLAPSGSSYEQYF,TGCGCCAGCAGCTTGGCCCCTAGCGGGAGCTCCTACGAGCAGTACTTC
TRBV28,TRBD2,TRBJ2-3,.,CASRMSLAGGVADTQYF,TGTGCCAGCAGGATGTCTCTGGCGGGAGGGGTTGCAGATACGCAGTATTTT
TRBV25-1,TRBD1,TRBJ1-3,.,CASSDLDRGHTIYF,TGTGCCAGCAGTGACTTGGACAGGGGACACACCATATATTTT
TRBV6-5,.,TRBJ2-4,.,CASSYPPPGRRNIQYF,TGTGCCAGCAGTTACCCCCCTCCGGGAAGGAGAAACATTCAGTACTTC
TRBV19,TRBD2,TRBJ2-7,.,CASSPRSGSLTYEQYF,TGTGCCAGTAGTCCTCGGAGCGGGAGCCTTACCTACGAGCAGTACTTC
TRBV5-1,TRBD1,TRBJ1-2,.,CASSLGQTYGYTF,TGCGCCAGCAGCCTGGGACAGACCTATGGCTACACCTTC
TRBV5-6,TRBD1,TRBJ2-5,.,CASSKMTGRGGETQYF,TGTGCCAGCAGCAAAATGACAGGGAGAGGGGGAGAGACCCAGTACTTC
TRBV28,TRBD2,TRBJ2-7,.,CASRRGLAGNYEQYF,TGTGCCAGCAGACGGGGACTAGCGGGAAACTACGAGCAGTACTTC